The rows below give T cell receptor beta chains drawn from one sample of a study of healthy donors' naive CD4 and CD8 T cells. In TCRdb, the reads were re-called with MiXCR into one record per CDR3 protein. The data show 180,000 or so distinct CDR3 sequences, 65% to 80% seen once. The specimen was naive CD4+ and CD8+ T cells sorted from blood, pooled from several donors. The receptors here all came from a pool of human donors in good health; the sample pools cells from several healthy donors. The CDR3 runs from the conserved cysteine through the conserved F or W. D genes are given only for firm matches. Size tells how often a clone was seen (once, few, many) or the class of an expanded clone, and some rows leave it out.

>-|-|TRBV19|TRBJ1-1
TGTGCCAGTGTTGGCCCCCGGGGACCGCTCCCTGAAGCTTTCTTT
CASVGPRGPLPEAFF
>-|-|TRBV19|TRBJ2-1
TGTGCCACTCAGAGGACGGATGACAATGAGCAGTTCTTC
CATQRTDDNEQFF
>-|-|TRBV19|TRBJ1-2
TGTGCCAGTAGTATAGATTACCCACCTTACTATGGCTGCACCTTC
CASSIDYPPYYGCTF
>few|-|TRBV29-1|TRBJ2-7
TGCAGCGTGGGCGGCAGGGCTGTCTACGAGCAGTACTTC
CSVGGRAVYEQYF
>once|TRBD1|TRBV6-5|TRBJ2-7
TGTGCCAGCAGTTACTCGAAGGGACAGGTATACGAGCAGTACTTC
CASSYSKGQVYEQYF
>once|-|TRBV5-1|TRBJ2-1
TGCGCCAGCAGCCCCTCGACGGCGAGCTCCTACAATGAGCAGTTCTTC
CASSPSTASSYNEQFF
>few|TRBD2|TRBV19|TRBJ2-1
TGTGCCAGTAGTATTGTTGGCGGGGGGTCCAGCTCCTACAATGAGCAGTTCTTC
CASSIVGGGSSSYNEQFF
>-|-|TRBV29-1|TRBJ1-1
TGCAGCGTCATCTCAAACACTGAAGCTTTCTTT
CSVISNTEAFF
>-|TRBD1|TRBV6-5|TRBJ2-6
TGTACCAGCAGTCCCGGACAGGGATCTTCCAACGTCCTGACTTTC
CTSSPGQGSSNVLTF
>-|TRBD1|TRBV29-1|TRBJ2-7
TGCAGCGTTGGACACAGGGGATCCTACGAGCAGTACTTC
CSVGHRGSYEQYF
>few|-|TRBV29-1|TRBJ2-5
TGCAGCGTACGAGGAGGGAGACAAGAGACCCAGTACTTC
CSVRGGRQETQYF
>-|-|TRBV12-5|TRBJ1-2
TGTGCTAGTGGTTCCCAAGGTGGAGGGAAGCTCTATGGCTACACCTTC
CASGSQGGGKLYGYTF
>-|-|TRBV5-1|TRBJ2-3
TGCGCCAGCAGCTTGGACGCAGATACGCAGTATTTT
CASSLDADTQYF
>-|-|TRBV29-1|TRBJ2-7
TGCAGCGTTGAAGATACGGATTACGAGCAGTACTTC
CSVEDTDYEQYF
>-|-|TRBV6-5|TRBJ2-5
TGTGCCAGCAGCGAGGGGTACCAAGAGACCCAGTACTTC
CASSEGYQETQYF
>-|TRBD1|TRBV6-2/TRBV6-3|TRBJ2-4
TGTGCCAGCAGTTTGACAGGGAAAGGAGCCAAAAACATTCAGTACTTC
CASSLTGKGAKNIQYF
>-|-|TRBV20-1|TRBJ2-1
TGCAGTGCTACTCTACGCGCCGTGTACAACGAGCAGTTCTTC
CSATLRAVYNEQFF
>-|TRBD2|TRBV12-3/TRBV12-4|TRBJ2-7
TGTGCCAGCAGTAGAGCGGGAGTCCCCTCCTACGAGCAGTACTTC
CASSRAGVPSYEQYF
>-|TRBD2|TRBV29-1|TRBJ2-7
TGCAGCCCATGGACTAGCGGGGAAGAGTACGAGCAGTACTTC
CSPWTSGEEYEQYF
>-|-|TRBV30|TRBJ1-1
TGTGCCTGGATAAGGAAGGAAGCTTTCTTT
CAWIRKEAFF
>few|-|TRBV6-5|TRBJ1-5
TGTGCCAGCAGTTACTCGGCCGAGTCAAAAGATCAGCCCCAGCATTTT
CASSYSAESKDQPQHF
>-|-|TRBV6-6|TRBJ2-7
TGTGCCAGCAGGGAGGGGCCCTCCTACGAGCAGTACTTC
CASREGPSYEQYF
>few|TRBD1|TRBV19|TRBJ1-1
TGTGCCAGTAACTCAGGGGGCACTGAAGCTTTCTTT
CASNSGGTEAFF
>-|TRBD1|TRBV29-1|TRBJ1-1
TGCAGCGCGGGACAGATGAACACTGAAGCTTTCTTT
CSAGQMNTEAFF
>once|-|TRBV6-5|TRBJ1-2
TGTGCCAGCAGTACCTCGACAGGTTCGGCTGGAGGCTACACCTTC
CASSTSTGSAGGYTF
>-|-|TRBV5-6|TRBJ2-7
TGTGCCAGCAGCTTGGGGCGGACTGTAAGGGAGCAGTACTTC
CASSLGRTVREQYF
>few|-|TRBV20-1|TRBJ1-6
TGCAGTGCTAGTAGCCAGCAGGGTTTCGGGTCCTATAATTCACCCCTCCACTTT
CSASSQQGFGSYNSPLHF
>few|-|TRBV30|TRBJ2-1
TGTGCCTGGACCCGAAAGGGAACCTACAATGAGCAGTTCTTC
CAWTRKGTYNEQFF
>-|-|TRBV29-1|TRBJ2-1
TGCAGCGCTCAAGCGGAGTCGGGGTACAATGAGCAGTTCTTC
CSAQAESGYNEQFF
>-|TRBD2|TRBV24-1|TRBJ2-3
TGTGCCACCAGTGATTGGACTAGCGGGAGCACAGATACGCAGTATTTT
CATSDWTSGSTDTQYF
>-|TRBD1|TRBV29-1|TRBJ1-4
TGCAGCGTTGGGACAGGCTATAATGAAAAACTGTTTTTT
CSVGTGYNEKLFF
>-|-|TRBV28|TRBJ2-5
TGTGCCAGCCGGACAGAACCTCCGGAGACCCAGTACTTC
CASRTEPPETQYF
>-|TRBD1|TRBV30|TRBJ2-3
TGTGCCTGGACTCACAGGGGGGCCCCTACAGATACGCAGTATTTT
CAWTHRGAPTDTQYF
>-|-|TRBV29-1|TRBJ2-1
TGCAGCGTTGAAGATAATAGGAGGGCTAGCATAAGCAATGAGCAGTTCTTC
CSVEDNRRASISNEQFF
>-|-|TRBV29-1|TRBJ2-1
TGCAGCGTTGAATTCTATGAGCAGTTCTTC
CSVEFYEQFF
>-|-|TRBV27|TRBJ2-1
TGTGCCAGCACACCCTTGCGTCCCGAAGGTCGACTCGCCTACAATGAGCAGTTCTTC
CASTPLRPEGRLAYNEQFF
>few|-|TRBV6-5|TRBJ1-1
TGTGCCAGCAGGACGACAGAGAACACTGAAGCTTTCTTT
CASRTTENTEAFF
>-|-|TRBV19|TRBJ1-4
TGTGCCAGTAAGGGGATCTCAGGGGACGGTGAAAAACTGTTTTTT
CASKGISGDGEKLFF
>-|-|TRBV6-2/TRBV6-3|TRBJ2-5
TGTGCCAGCAGTTACTCGTGGTACCCAGGGGCACAAGAGACCCAGTACTTC
CASSYSWYPGAQETQYF
>-|-|TRBV29-1|TRBJ2-5
TGCAGCGTTGAATTCGGGAGACAATACCAAGCGGGGACCCAGTACTTC
CSVEFGRQYQAGTQYF
>-|-|TRBV5-5|TRBJ2-3
TGTGCCAGCAGCCGCGAGGGGTCAGATACGCAGTATTTT
CASSREGSDTQYF